These 27 T cell receptor beta chains were all obtained from the same sample, sequenced in a study of cytotoxic CD8 clonotypes in ibrutinib-treated CLL (dated by TCRdb to the early 2020s). Library generation was performed with the immunoSEQ multiplex PCR assay. In its TCRdb copy, this immuneACCESS table keeps in-frame sequences only and misses some clones. Where compared with another copy, unresolved V genes explain less than half of these, and the others have no known cause. Present in this sample are over 70,000 clones, 85% to 90% of which were seen just once. The top ten clonotypes cover roughly 5% of the sample. The source was PBMCs, collected before ibrutinib treatment. These TCRs come from a human donor with chronic lymphocytic leukemia.

This clone was counted between two and nine times. The chain has TRBV30 and TRBJ1-1; possible D gene TRBD1, 6 bases. The germline gives CDR1 GTSNPN, CDR2 SVGIG (reference sequence). The CDR3 covers 14 residues. V lost 0 bases to trimming and J lost 5 bases, with 13 bases between them. The CDR3 loop reads CAWSVSQGWTEAFF. CDR3 sequence (DNA): TGTGCCTGGAGTGTAAGCCAGGGGTGGACTGAAGCTTTCTTT.

The rearrangement uses TRBV19 and TRBJ1-3, with 7 bases that match TRBD1. After removal of 1 base from V and 0 bases from J, the junction contained 6 bases not matched to a gene. The CDR3 extends over 17 amino acids. Germline V gene lookup returns CDR1 LNHDA and CDR2 SQIVND (reference sequence). CDR3 in DNA: TGTGCCAGTAGTATAGGTACCGGGACAGTCTCTGGAAACACCATATATTTT. Its protein product is CASSIGTGTVSGNTIYF.

V gene TRBV7-9 combines with J gene TRBJ1-2, with TRBD1 matching over 9 bases. V lost 5 bases to trimming and J lost 8 bases; unmatched junction nucleotides: 12. Germline V gene sequence: CDR1 SEHNR, CDR2 FQNEAQ (reference sequence). CDR3 length: 15 amino acids. CDR3 coding DNA: TGTGCCAGCAGCCCCCCGACAGGGGGTTTTGGAGGCTACACCTTC. As protein: CASSPPTGGFGGYTF.

This chain uses TRBV29-1 with TRBJ1-2; 12 bases agree with TRBD1. The junction had 7 bases not matched to a gene; V was cut back by 6 bases and J by 8 bases. The germline gives CDR1 SQVTM, CDR2 ANQGSEA. The CDR3 is 13 amino acids. The CDR3 nucleotides are TGCAGCGTAGGGACAGGGGGCGCGAGGGGCTACACCTTC. This translates into CSVGTGGARGYTF. Combining the CDR3 with reference TRBV29-1 and TRBJ1-2 gives the whole variable domain SAVISQKPSRDICQRGTSLTIQCQVDSQVTMMFWYRQQPGQSLTLIATANQGSEATYESGFVIDKFPISRPNLTFSTLTVSNMSPEDSSIYLCSVGTGGARGYTFGSGTRLTVV.

The chain is built from TRBV27 and TRBJ1-1; 8 bases agree with TRBD1. The CDR3 totals 16 residues. The V and J ends lost 6 bases and 6 bases, in that order; junction bases with no gene match: 15. From germline, CDR1 is MNHEY and CDR2 SMNVEV (reference sequence). This CDR3 reads CASRIGQGLLGAEAFF. CDR3 bases: TGTGCCAGCAGAATTGGACAGGGCCTCTTAGGGGCTGAAGCTTTCTTT.

CDR3 amino acids: CASRPGQGFNEQYF. CDR3 sequence (DNA): TGTGCCAGCAGACCGGGACAGGGGTTCAACGAGCAGTACTTC. The chain has TRBV6-1 and TRBJ2-7; 10 bases map to TRBD1. Germline V gives CDR1 MNHNS, CDR2 SASEGT. J lost 5 bases, V lost 6 bases, and 7 bases had no gene match. There are 14 residues in the CDR3.

This chain links TRBV5-8 with TRBJ2-1; TRBD2 matches at 7 bases. Unmatched junction bases numbered 6, after V lost 0 bases and J lost 3 bases. The germline gives CDR1 SGHTS, CDR2 YDEGEE. The CDR3 contains 16 residues. CDR3 in DNA: TGTGCCAGCAGCTTGGATTCCCCTAGCGGCTACAATGAGCAGTTCTTC. Translated: CASSLDSPSGYNEQFF.

This clone was seen more than once but under ten times. CDR3 nucleotide sequence: TGTGCCAGCAGCGTGGTCGGACAGCTGAACACTGAAGCTTTCTTT. It encodes CASSVVGQLNTEAFF. This chain joins TRBV9 and TRBJ1-1; a weak D match, TRBD1 (6 bases). The germline V gene encodes CDR1 SGDLS and CDR2 YYNGEE. The V end was cut by 2 bases, the J end by 0 bases, with 11 bases between. This CDR3 has 15 amino acids.

V is TRBV10-1 and J is TRBJ2-3, with 8 bases lining up with TRBD2. V gave up 4 bases and J gave up 0 bases; unmatched junction bases: 6. The CDR3 runs 16 residues. CDR1 is WNHNN, CDR2 SYGVQD, per germline (reference sequence). CDR3 region: CASSATGGASTDTQYF. In nucleotides, the CDR3 is TGCGCCAGCAGTGCCACGGGGGGGGCTAGCACAGATACGCAGTATTTT.

The chain couples TRBV5-6 to TRBJ2-5; 10 bases map to TRBD2. The germline V gene encodes CDR1 SGHDT and CDR2 YYEEEE. J lost 5 bases, V lost 7 bases, and 5 bases had no gene match. The CDR3 extends over 13 amino acids. CDR3 loop: CASVLAGVETQYF. The CDR3 nucleotides read TGTGCCAGCGTCCTAGCGGGAGTGGAGACCCAGTACTTC.

V and J are TRBV6-6 and TRBJ1-4; 8 nucleotides line up with TRBD1. Germline V gives CDR1 MNHNY, CDR2 SVGAGI (reference sequence). This CDR3 comprises 14 residues. With V trimmed by 2 bases and J by 5 bases, 1 base remained unmatched. CDR3 amino acids: CASSYGTGNEKLFF. In nucleotides, the CDR3 is TGTGCCAGCAGTTACGGGACAGGCAATGAAAAACTGTTTTTT.

The genes are TRBV6-7 and TRBJ1-1, with D unclear. TRBV6-7 is an ORF, and what it does is uncertain. The CDR3 runs 16 residues. The V gene lost 7 bases and the J gene lost 4 bases, with 22 bases spanning the gap. The CDR3 region is CASNGKTGLCGTEAFF. CDR3 DNA sequence: TGTGCCAGCAACGGAAAGACGGGCTTATGCGGCACTGAAGCTTTCTTT.

V usage is TRBV7-6 and J usage is TRBJ2-7, with a tentative D call TRBD2 (8 bases). CDR1 is SGHVS, CDR2 FNYEAQ, per germline. Trimming left V 4 bases short and J 2 bases short, with 15 bases between. CDR3 size: 15 residues. CDR3 bases: TGTGCCAGCAGCTCAGGGGGGGGACTAGCCTACGAGCAGTACTTC. It specifies CASSSGGGLAYEQYF.

V gene TRBV28 combines with J gene TRBJ1-2; 10 bases map to TRBD1. Trimming cost V 7 bases and J 5 bases; bases outside gene matches: 10. The CDR3 is 15 residues long. Per the germline V gene, CDR1 is MDHEN and CDR2 is SYDVKM. CDR3 DNA: TGTGCCAGCACCCTCCCGTGGGGACAGGGGTATGGCTACACCTTC. As protein: CASTLPWGQGYGYTF.

J is TRBJ2-1 and V is TRBV21-1; the DNA was not used to check the table's D call, TRBD2. TRBV21-1 constitutes a pseudogene. The CDR3 sequence is 23 residues long. The CDR3 DNA reads as TGTGCCAGCAGCAAAGGGAGACTATTGCCCGGGGCGCCGGGACTAGCGGGAGAGGGTGAGCAGTTCTTC. Encoded protein: CASSKGRLLPGAPGLAGEGEQFF.

The chain has TRBV6-1 and TRBJ1-2, with 7 bases lining up with TRBD1. CDR1 is MNHNS and CDR2 is SASEGT in the germline V gene. CDR3 length equals 13 residues. V was clipped by 10 bases and J by 8 bases; unmatched bases: 13. The CDR3 spells CATPGQSVSGYTF. The CDR3 DNA is TGTGCCACCCCGGGACAGTCGGTTTCGGGCTACACCTTC.

The chain is built from TRBV6-6 and TRBJ2-2; D unclear. This CDR3 comprises 16 residues. From germline, CDR1 is MNHNY and CDR2 SVGAGI (reference sequence). V was trimmed by 0 bases and J by 5 bases, leaving 13 bases between them. This chain's CDR3 is CASSYSLVGYTGELFF. As DNA, the CDR3 is TGTGCCAGCAGTTACTCTCTAGTGGGTTATACCGGGGAGCTGTTTTTT.

The chain joins TRBV7-3 to TRBJ2-7; possibly TRBD1 or TRBD2 for D (6 bases each). CDR1 and CDR2 (germline): SGHTA, FQGTGA. V dropped 5 bases and J dropped 4 bases, with 12 bases sitting between them. This CDR3 is 13 amino acids long. The CDR3 spells CASSPPGAYEQYF. For the CDR3, the DNA is TGTGCCAGCAGCCCGCCGGGGGCATACGAGCAGTACTTC.

The chain has TRBV19 and TRBJ1-3, with TRBD1 matching 8 bases. From germline, CDR1 is LNHDA and CDR2 SQIVND (reference sequence). The CDR3 sequence is 14 residues long. J gave up 4 bases and V 4 bases, and 3 bases lay outside the gene matches. In DNA, the CDR3 is TGTGCCAGTAGTAGACAGGGGCGCGGAAACACCATATATTTT. Its translation: CASSRQGRGNTIYF.

CDR3 DNA sequence: TGCGCCAGCAGCCAAGATGAGTTAAGGGTCACTGAAGCTTTCTTT. Encoded protein: CASSQDELRVTEAFF. The chain combines TRBV4-1 with TRBJ1-1; D not resolved. Trimming pared 0 bases from V and 4 bases from J, leaving 12 bases between. This CDR3 has 15 amino acids. Germline loops: CDR1 MGHRA, CDR2 YSYEKL.

The genes are TRBV11-2 and TRBJ2-6; D is perhaps TRBD2 (5 bases). The germline gives CDR1 SGHAT, CDR2 FQNNGV. The CDR3 consists of 15 residues. Trimming took off 4 bases at V and 1 base at J, with 8 bases between the two ends. CDR3 sequence reads: CASSWRSSGANVLTF. DNA of the CDR3: TGTGCCAGCAGCTGGAGGTCATCTGGGGCCAACGTCCTGACTTTC. Filled out from reference TRBV11-2 and TRBJ2-6, the complete variable domain reads EAGVAQSPRYKIIEKRQSVAFWCNPISGHATLYWYQQILGQGPKLLIQFQNNGVVDDSQLPKDRFSAERLKGVDSTLKIQPAKLEDSAVYLCASSWRSSGANVLTFGAGSRLTVL.

The genes are TRBV28 and TRBJ1-1; no reliable D call. V lost 6 bases and J lost 4, with 18 bases in between. Germline V gives CDR1 MDHEN, CDR2 SYDVKM. CDR3 length: 15 residues. This CDR3 is CASRSSAGVGTEAFF. The CDR3 bases are TGTGCCAGCAGATCATCCGCCGGGGTGGGCACTGAAGCTTTCTTT.

V is TRBV15 and J is TRBJ2-7, with D perhaps matching TRBD1 or TRBD2 (5 bases each). The ends were cut back, 8 bases at V and 4 bases at J, with 18 bases in the middle. The germline gives CDR1 LNHNV, CDR2 YYDKDF (reference sequence). This CDR3 contains 14 residues. The CDR3 bases are TGTGCCACCTCTAGGACATCGGGAAGATACGAGCAGTACTTC. Its protein product is CATSRTSGRYEQYF.

The J gene is TRBJ1-3, the V gene TRBV30, with D unresolved. Germline CDR1 reads GTSNPN; CDR2 reads SVGIG (reference sequence). CDR3 length: 12 residues. Trimming removed 0 bases from V and 4 bases from J, with 4 bases in between. The CDR3 region has the DNA TGTGCCTGGAGTGTATCCGGAAACACCATATATTTT. This gives the protein CAWSVSGNTIYF.

This clone has ten or more counts. The chain combines TRBV4-1 with TRBJ2-1; D gene ambiguous. Trimming removed 8 bases at V and 8 bases at J, with 16 bases between. There are 13 residues in the CDR3. Germline CDR1 and CDR2: MGHRA and YSYEKL. The DNA for the CDR3 is TGCGCCAGCTCCTACCCGGGCAGCGATGAGCAGTTCTTC. Protein sequence: CASSYPGSDEQFF.

The chain employs TRBV27 and TRBJ2-7, with 9 bases that match TRBD2. V shed 8 bases and J 3 bases; nucleotides not matched to a gene: 8. Germline CDR1 and CDR2: MNHEY and SMNVEV (reference sequence). The CDR3 has 14 residues. CDR3 sequence: CASRSAGGSYEQYF. The CDR3 region has the DNA TGTGCCAGCCGTTCTGCGGGAGGGAGCTACGAGCAGTACTTC.

This chain links TRBV16 with TRBJ1-1; D unclear. The CDR3 runs to 14 residues. Germline loops: CDR1 KGHSY, CDR2 FQNENV. The V gene lost 4 bases and the J gene lost 0 bases, with 9 bases spanning the gap. The DNA for the CDR3 is TGTGCCAGCAGCCCCGGACGGCTGAACACTGAAGCTTTCTTT. This translates into CASSPGRLNTEAFF.